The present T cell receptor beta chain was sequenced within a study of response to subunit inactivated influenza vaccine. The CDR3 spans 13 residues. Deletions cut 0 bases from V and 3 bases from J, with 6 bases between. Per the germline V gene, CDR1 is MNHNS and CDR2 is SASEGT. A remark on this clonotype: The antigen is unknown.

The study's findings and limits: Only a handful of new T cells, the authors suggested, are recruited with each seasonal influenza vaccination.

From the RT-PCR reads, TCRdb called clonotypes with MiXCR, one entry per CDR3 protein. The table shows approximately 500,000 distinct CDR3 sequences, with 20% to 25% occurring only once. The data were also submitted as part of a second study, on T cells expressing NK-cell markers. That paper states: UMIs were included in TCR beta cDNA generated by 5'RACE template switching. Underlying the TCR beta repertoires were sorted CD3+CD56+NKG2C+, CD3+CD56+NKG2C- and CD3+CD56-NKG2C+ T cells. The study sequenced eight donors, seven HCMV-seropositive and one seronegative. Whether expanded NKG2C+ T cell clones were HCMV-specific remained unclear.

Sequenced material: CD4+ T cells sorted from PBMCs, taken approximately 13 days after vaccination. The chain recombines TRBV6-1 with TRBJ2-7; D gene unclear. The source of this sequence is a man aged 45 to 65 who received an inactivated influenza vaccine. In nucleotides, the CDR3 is TGTGCCAGCAGTGAAGCTAGGGACTACGAGCAGTACTTC. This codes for CASSEARDYEQYF.